Shown below are 21 T cell receptor beta chains from a single sample sequenced in a study of human T cells and chemical hapten exposure. Total RNA was extracted from unfractionated whole blood. Each CDR3 protein gets one entry after TCRdb re-called the 5' RACE reads with MiXCR. The sample has fewer than 150,000 distinct CDR3 sequences; approximately 20% are singletons. All receptors derive from a human donor in good health.

There are a few counts of this clonotype. This rearrangement joins TRBV24-1 to TRBJ2-1; 8 bases fit TRBD1. The length of the CDR3 is 15 residues. Trimming cost V 3 bases and J 3 bases; bases outside gene matches: 3. The germline gives CDR1 KGHDR, CDR2 SFDVKD. The CDR3: CATSDGGQDYNEQFF. The DNA for the CDR3 is TGTGCCACCAGTGATGGGGGACAGGACTACAATGAGCAGTTCTTC.

This clonotype has only a few counts. J is TRBJ2-5 and V is TRBV5-1, with D perhaps TRBD2 (5 bases). The V gene lost 0 bases and the J gene lost 2 bases, with 8 bases spanning the gap. The CDR3 is made up of 14 amino acids. Germline V gives CDR1 SGHRS, CDR2 YFSETQ. The CDR3 sequence is CASSLDPGQETQYF. The CDR3 nucleotides are TGCGCCAGCAGCTTGGACCCGGGGCAAGAGACCCAGTACTTC.

V usage is TRBV5-4 and J usage is TRBJ2-1; 7 bases align to TRBD1. The CDR3 contains 16 residues. The germline gives CDR1 SGHNT, CDR2 YYREEE (reference sequence). Trimming took 4 bases from V and 0 from J; bases not matched to a gene: 7. The CDR3 DNA reads as TGTGCCAGCAGCACGGGACAGCCCTTCTCCTACAATGAGCAGTTCTTC. Its translation: CASSTGQPFSYNEQFF. Filled out from reference TRBV5-4 and TRBJ2-1, the complete variable domain reads ETGVTQSPTHLIKTRGQQVTLRCSSQSGHNTVSWYQQALGQGPQFIFQYYREEENGRGNFPPRFSGLQFPNYSSELNVNALELDDSALYLCASSTGQPFSYNEQFFGPGTRLTVL.

This clonotype was observed a few times. The genes are TRBV18 and TRBJ2-3; D is uncertain. V shed 0 bases and J shed 6 bases, with 10 bases lying between them. The V gene's germline CDR1 is KGHSH and CDR2 LQKENI. The CDR3 contains 14 residues. This chain's CDR3 is CASSPPGIGDTQYF. DNA of the CDR3: TGTGCCAGCTCACCACCAGGGATTGGTGATACGCAGTATTTT.

The chain is built from TRBV18 and TRBJ1-4, with D possibly TRBD1 on 5 matching bases. Per the germline V gene, CDR1 is KGHSH and CDR2 is LQKENI. Trimming stripped 1 base from V and 8 bases from J, with 14 bases between. This CDR3 comprises 15 residues. The CDR3 is CASSPQLVTDEKLFF. CDR3 sequence (DNA): TGTGCCAGCTCACCACAGCTGGTGACAGACGAAAAACTGTTTTTT.

The chain carries TRBV5-1 and TRBJ1-1; 9 bases agree with TRBD1. With V trimmed by 0 bases and J by 1 base, 1 base remained unmatched. In germline, CDR1 is SGHRS, CDR2 YFSETQ. The CDR3 extends over 15 amino acids. CDR3 region: CASSLVDRGNTEAFF. The CDR3 DNA follows: TGCGCCAGCAGCTTGGTGGACAGGGGGAACACTGAAGCTTTCTTT.

V gene TRBV15 combines with J gene TRBJ1-2; D is undetermined. Germline V CDR1 and CDR2: LNHNV, YYDKDF (reference sequence). This CDR3 has 14 amino acids. Trimming left V 3 bases short and J 8 bases short, with 16 bases between. CDR3 in DNA: TGTGCCACCAGCAGGGAGCGGGGATCGGAAGGCTACACCTTC. Translation: CATSRERGSEGYTF. Supplemented by reference TRBV15 and TRBJ1-2, the full variable domain reads DAMVIQNPRYQVTQFGKPVTLSCSQTLNHNVMYWYQQKSSQAPKLLFHYYDKDFNNEADTPDNFQSRRPNTSFCFLDIRSPGLGDTAMYLCATSRERGSEGYTFGSGTRLTVV.

This clonotype turned up a few times. The chain couples TRBV18 to TRBJ2-3; no clear D gene. Germline CDR1 is KGHSH and CDR2 is LQKENI. There are 16 residues in the CDR3. The V end was cut by 3 bases, the J end by 0 bases, with 13 bases between. CDR3 loop: CASSPRESTSTDTQYF. The CDR3 nucleotides read TGTGCCAGCTCACCTCGAGAGTCGACTAGCACAGATACGCAGTATTTT.

This clonotype was detected a few times. This chain uses TRBV11-2 with TRBJ2-1; 8 bases map to TRBD1. Trimming at V came to 3 bases and at J to 10 bases, leaving 5 bases not matched to a gene. The CDR3 spans 13 residues. The V gene's germline CDR1 is SGHAT and CDR2 FQNNGV. CDR3 DNA sequence: TGTGCCAGCAGCTTCCGACAGGGGAACGAGCAGTTCTTC. This gives the protein CASSFRQGNEQFF.

The chain joins TRBV2 to TRBJ1-1, with 7 bases matching TRBD1. V dropped 8 bases and J dropped 11; count of bases not matched to a gene: 5. Germline CDR1 is SNHLY and CDR2 is FYNNEI. The CDR3 contains 10 residues. The CDR3 DNA follows: TGTGCCAGCGGGCCGGACAGGGCTTTCTTT. This encodes CASGPDRAFF.

The chain links TRBV12-3 or TRBV12-4 to TRBJ1-1; D remains ambiguous. V lost 3 bases and J lost 0, with 8 bases in between. The CDR3 runs to 14 residues. CDR3 DNA sequence: TGTGCCAGCAGTTTTTGGGCGATGAACACTGAAGCTTTCTTT. This codes for CASSFWAMNTEAFF.

Only a few counts were recorded for this clonotype. The J gene is TRBJ1-5, the V gene TRBV5-4; D gene uncertain. Trimming removed 1 base at V and 1 base at J, with 9 bases between. Germline CDR1 and CDR2: SGHNT and YYREEE (reference sequence). The CDR3 covers 15 residues. In nucleotides, the CDR3 is TGTGCCAGCAGCTTGATCCCAGGCAGCAATCAGCCCCAGCATTTT. Translation: CASSLIPGSNQPQHF.

The chain combines TRBV5-1 with TRBJ2-3; 9 nucleotides line up with TRBD1. The junction had 4 bases not matched to a gene; V was cut back by 2 bases and J by 6 bases. Per the germline V gene, CDR1 is SGHRS and CDR2 is YFSETQ. CDR3 size: 14 residues. The CDR3 bases are TGCGCCAGCAGCTTCGACAGGGGGATGGATACGCAGTATTTT. Translation: CASSFDRGMDTQYF. The variable domain in full, with the rest retrieved from reference TRBV5-1 and TRBJ2-3, is KAGVTQTPRYLIKTRGQQVTLSCSPISGHRSVSWYQQTPGQGLQFLFEYFSETQRNKGNFPGRFSGRQFSNSRSEMNVSTLELGDSALYLCASSFDRGMDTQYFGPGTRLTVL.

The chain uses TRBV28 and TRBJ2-7; the D call may be TRBD1 or TRBD2 (5 bases each). From germline, CDR1 is MDHEN and CDR2 SYDVKM. Trimming took off 7 bases at V and 2 bases at J, with 15 bases between the two ends. The CDR3 runs to 14 residues. The CDR3 reads CASTGHGGTYEQYF. The CDR3 DNA follows: TGTGCCAGCACCGGACACGGAGGAACCTACGAGCAGTACTTC.

This clonotype came up a few times. The chain carries TRBV28 and TRBJ2-7, with 7 bases lining up with TRBD1. The ends lost 2 bases at V and 7 bases at J; junction bases unmatched: 11. Germline V lookup: CDR1 MDHEN, CDR2 SYDVKM. The CDR3 extends over 15 amino acids. As DNA, the CDR3 is TGTGCCAGCAGTTTAACAGAGACAGGGCGACGGGAGCAGTACTTC. It yields the protein CASSLTETGRREQYF.

This clonotype appeared a few times. The V and J genes are TRBV2 and TRBJ2-3; TRBD2 aligns across 8 bases. This CDR3 contains 16 residues. The V gene end was trimmed by 6 bases and the J gene end by 3 bases; junction bases not matched to a gene: 11. Looked up from germline, CDR1 is SNHLY and CDR2 is FYNNEI. The CDR3: CASSLAREGPTDTQYF. The CDR3 DNA sequence: TGTGCCAGCAGCCTAGCACGGGAGGGCCCAACAGATACGCAGTATTTT.

The chain couples TRBV29-1 to TRBJ2-7, with D possibly TRBD1 on 6 matching bases. V lost 1 base and J lost 6, with 16 bases in between. From germline, CDR1 is SQVTM and CDR2 ANQGSEA. This CDR3 is built from 14 residues. CDR3 nucleotides: TGCAGCGTTGAAGGGGTGGCAGGGGTAGGCGAGCAGTACTTC. It encodes CSVEGVAGVGEQYF.

CDR3 coding DNA: TGCGCCAGCAGTCACCCAGCAGATGCCAATCAGCCCCAGCATTTT. Its translation is CASSHPADANQPQHF. The rearrangement joins TRBV23-1 to TRBJ1-5; D is unclear. TRBV23-1 is assigned to the ORF class and has an uncertain function. The CDR3 runs 15 residues. Trimming shortened V by 3 bases and J by 3 bases, and 12 bases separated the two germline ends.

The rearrangement uses TRBV20-1 and TRBJ1-6, with 9 bases that match TRBD1. Trimming at V came to 5 bases and at J to 6 bases, leaving 2 bases not matched to a gene. The CDR3 has 13 residues. CDR1 and CDR2 (germline): DFQATT, SNEGSKA (reference sequence). The CDR3 region has the DNA TGCAGTGCTGAGGGACAGGGTAATTCACCCCTCCACTTT. Translated: CSAEGQGNSPLHF.

DNA of the CDR3: TGTGCCAGCAGCCCCGGAGGGGAGCTGTTTTTT. This sequence encodes CASSPGGELFF. This rearrangement joins TRBV28 to TRBJ2-2; D uncertain. The V end was cut by 6 bases, the J end by 8 bases, with 7 bases between. CDR3 length: 11 residues. In germline, CDR1 is MDHEN, CDR2 SYDVKM.

The chain uses TRBV5-4 and TRBJ2-7; 8 positions agree with TRBD1. Germline CDR1 SGHNT, CDR2 YYREEE (reference sequence). The trim removed 4 bases at V and 3 bases at J, leaving 3 bases unmatched. This CDR3 is 13 amino acids long. For the CDR3, the DNA is TGTGCCAGCAGCACGGGACAGGACTACGAGCAGTACTTC. It encodes CASSTGQDYEQYF.